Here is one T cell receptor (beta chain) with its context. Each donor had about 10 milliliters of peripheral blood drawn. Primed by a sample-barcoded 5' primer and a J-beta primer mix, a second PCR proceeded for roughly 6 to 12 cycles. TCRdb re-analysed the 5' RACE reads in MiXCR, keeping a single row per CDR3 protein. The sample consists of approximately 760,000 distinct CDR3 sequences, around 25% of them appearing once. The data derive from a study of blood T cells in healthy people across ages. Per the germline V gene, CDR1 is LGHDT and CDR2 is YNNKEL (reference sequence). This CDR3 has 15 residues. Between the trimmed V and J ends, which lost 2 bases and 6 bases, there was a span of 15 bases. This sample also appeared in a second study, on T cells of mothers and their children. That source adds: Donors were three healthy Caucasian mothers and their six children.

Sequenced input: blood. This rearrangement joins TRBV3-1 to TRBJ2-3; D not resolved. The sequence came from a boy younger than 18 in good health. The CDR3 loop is CASSQTSLLVDTQYF. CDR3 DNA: TGTGCCAGCAGCCAAACCAGCTTACTGGTGGATACGCAGTATTTT.